The 23 T cell receptor beta chains given below trace back to one sample, sequenced in a study of control samples from healthy donors and cancer patients. The data were produced by immunoSEQ multiplex PCR, yet TCRdb's version contains in-frame clones alone and is incomplete. The repertoire includes approximately 170,000 clones, 91% of them detected once, and about 1.6% sits in the top ten. The specimen was blood. The receptors were gathered from a woman in her thirties in good health.

V usage is TRBV19 and J usage is TRBJ1-2; a weak D match, TRBD1 (5 bases). Germline V gives CDR1 LNHDA, CDR2 SQIVND (reference sequence). The length of the CDR3 is 12 residues. The ends were cut back, 0 bases at V and 6 bases at J, with 5 bases in the middle. The CDR3 DNA reads as TGTGCCAGTAGTATAGAAGGGGATGGCTACACCTTC. Residues: CASSIEGDGYTF.

The V call is TRBV24-1, the J call TRBJ2-3, with 9 bases fitting TRBD2. CDR3 length equals 16 residues. Germline assignment: CDR1 KGHDR and CDR2 SFDVKD. V dropped 0 bases and J dropped 3; count of bases not matched to a gene: 3. In DNA form, the CDR3 reads TGTGCCACCAGTGATTTGCCTAGCGGGGATACAGATACGCAGTATTTT. Translating it yields CATSDLPSGDTDTQYF.

V gene TRBV6-6 combines with J gene TRBJ1-1; the match to TRBD1 covers 12 bases. CDR1 and CDR2 (germline): MNHNY, SVGAGI (reference sequence). This CDR3 contains 15 residues. Losses at the gene ends were 3 bases for V and 4 bases for J; bases not matched to a gene: 3. In DNA, the CDR3 is TGTGCCAGCAGTTATTCGGGACAGGGGGCCACTGAAGCTTTCTTT. Protein: CASSYSGQGATEAFF.

The gene calls are TRBV6-9 and TRBJ1-1; 10 nucleotides agree with TRBD1. Unmatched junction bases numbered 6, after V lost 6 bases and J lost 5 bases. The CDR3 extends over 14 amino acids. Germline CDR1 and CDR2: MNHGY and SVAAGI. The CDR3: CASSHRDRGTEAFF. Here the CDR3 DNA reads TGTGCCAGCAGCCATCGGGACAGGGGAACTGAAGCTTTCTTT.

The chain joins TRBV6-6 to TRBJ1-6; TRBD1 agrees at 7 bases. Per the germline V gene, CDR1 is MNHNY and CDR2 is SVGAGI (reference sequence). Losses at the gene ends were 5 bases for V and 10 bases for J; bases not matched to a gene: 8. The CDR3 covers 14 residues. This CDR3 is CASSDRQGYSPLHF. For the CDR3, the DNA is TGTGCCAGCAGTGACCGACAGGGCTACTCACCCCTCCACTTT.

The genes are TRBV27 and TRBJ1-1, with D possibly TRBD1 on 6 matching bases. CDR3 length: 14 residues. Germline V gene data show CDR1 as MNHEY and CDR2 as SMNVEV (reference sequence). V dropped 6 bases and J dropped 4 bases, with 15 bases sitting between them. CDR3 loop: CASRASQGLTEAFF. In DNA form, the CDR3 reads TGTGCCAGCAGGGCCTCACAGGGCCTCACTGAAGCTTTCTTT.

The rearrangement uses TRBV6-5 and TRBJ1-1; D unclear. Trimming pared 6 bases from V and 2 bases from J, leaving 7 bases between. Germline CDR1 is MNHEY and CDR2 is SVGAGI. The CDR3 consists of 12 residues. In DNA, the CDR3 is TGTGCCAGCAGGTCTTATAACACTGAAGCTTTCTTT. Its translation: CASRSYNTEAFF.

V gene TRBV7-3 combines with J gene TRBJ2-3; 10 bases align to TRBD2. CDR1 and CDR2 (germline): SGHTA, FQGTGA. The CDR3 covers 17 residues. J gave up 0 bases and V 2 bases, and 5 bases lay outside the gene matches. This CDR3 is CASSLGPTSGSTDTQYF. The CDR3 coding sequence is TGTGCCAGCAGCTTAGGTCCGACTAGCGGGAGCACAGATACGCAGTATTTT.

This clone is a singleton in its sample. The rearrangement joins TRBV7-2 to TRBJ1-6; 8 nucleotides agree with TRBD1. The CDR3 has 17 amino acids. Per the germline V gene, CDR1 is SGHTA and CDR2 is FQGNSA. Unmatched junction bases numbered 9, after V lost 1 base and J lost 7 bases. This CDR3 reads CASSLGVQGARNSPLHF. The CDR3 bases are TGTGCCAGCAGCTTAGGTGTCCAGGGGGCGCGGAATTCACCCCTCCACTTT.

The rearrangement uses TRBV4-2 and TRBJ2-5; a possible D gene is TRBD2 (6 bases). There are 15 residues in the CDR3. V lost 0 bases, J lost 3 bases, and 11 bases lay in between. CDR1 and CDR2 (germline): LGHNA, YNFKEQ. The DNA for the CDR3 is TGTGCCAGCAGCCAAGATTTGAGACTAGAAGAGACCCAGTACTTC. It translates to CASSQDLRLEETQYF.

The chain carries TRBV28 and TRBJ2-1; D is unresolved. Germline V lookup: CDR1 MDHEN, CDR2 SYDVKM. The CDR3 consists of 11 residues. The V end was cut by 3 bases, the J end by 4 bases, with 1 base between. CDR3 DNA sequence: TGTGCCAGCAGTTTTTACAATGAGCAGTTCTTC. It codes for CASSFYNEQFF.

V usage is TRBV28 and J usage is TRBJ1-2; 8 positions match TRBD1. The CDR3 has 12 residues. J gave up 7 bases and V 5 bases, and 3 bases lay outside the gene matches. Looked up from germline, CDR1 is MDHEN and CDR2 is SYDVKM. The CDR3 region has the DNA TGTGCCAGCAGTCGGACAGGGTTTGGCTACACCTTC. Amino acids: CASSRTGFGYTF.

This chain links TRBV28 with TRBJ1-2; tentative D call: TRBD1 (6 bases). This CDR3 spans 13 amino acids. The V end was cut by 3 bases, the J end by 8 bases, with 13 bases between. Germline-derived CDR1 and CDR2 are MDHEN and SYDVKM. CDR3 residues: CASSFRGQWGYTF. As DNA, the CDR3 is TGTGCCAGCAGTTTTCGGGGGCAGTGGGGCTACACCTTC.

The rearrangement joins TRBV14 to TRBJ2-3; D may be TRBD1 or TRBD2 (5 bases each). V was cut by 3 bases and J by 8 bases, with 9 bases left in between. CDR1 and CDR2 from the germline V gene are SGHDN and FVKESK. The CDR3 has 12 amino acids. This CDR3 is CASSQGTFTQYF. As DNA, the CDR3 is TGTGCCAGCAGCCAGGGGACCTTTACGCAGTATTTT.

The chain joins TRBV5-4 to TRBJ1-4, with 7 bases matching TRBD1. The CDR3 runs 16 residues. Germline-derived CDR1 and CDR2 are SGHNT and YYREEE (reference sequence). V trimming: 4 bases; J trimming: 1 base; junction bases outside the gene matches: 7. CDR3 nucleotide sequence: TGTGCCAGCAGCGCGACAGGGTTTGTAACTAATGAAAAACTGTTTTTT. It yields the protein CASSATGFVTNEKLFF.

The chain joins TRBV28 to TRBJ1-2; no definite D call. The CDR3 contains 13 residues. The germline V gene encodes CDR1 MDHEN and CDR2 SYDVKM. V gave up 6 bases and J gave up 0 bases, with 8 bases separating them. The CDR3 is CASSRRANYGYTF. The CDR3 coding sequence is TGTGCCAGCAGCCGACGGGCTAACTATGGCTACACCTTC.

The genes are TRBV15 and TRBJ1-3; TRBD1 might be the D (5 bases). Germline loops: CDR1 LNHNV, CDR2 YYDKDF (reference sequence). V lost 1 base, J lost 4 bases, and 5 bases lay in between. CDR3 length equals 13 residues. CDR3 in amino acids: CATSRGQGNTIYF. The DNA of the CDR3 is TGTGCCACCAGCAGAGGACAGGGAAACACCATATATTTT.

The CDR3 region is CASSDRGANYEQYF. DNA of the CDR3: TGTGCCAGCAGTGACAGGGGGGCTAACTACGAGCAGTACTTC. This rearrangement joins TRBV6-1 to TRBJ2-7; tentative D call: TRBD1 (7 bases). V was pared by 3 bases and J by 3 bases, with 12 bases between. Germline V gives CDR1 MNHNS, CDR2 SASEGT. The CDR3 runs to 14 residues.

In this sample, this clone turned up once. The chain recombines TRBV6-5 with TRBJ1-5, with D tentatively TRBD1 (6 bases). The CDR3 extends over 13 amino acids. Germline CDR1 reads MNHEY; CDR2 reads SVGAGI. Trimming shortened V by 6 bases and J by 4 bases, and 10 bases separated the two germline ends. The CDR3 region has the DNA TGTGCCAGCAGCAGGACAGAGAATCAGCCCCAGCATTTT. Its translation: CASSRTENQPQHF.

The rearrangement links TRBV14 to TRBJ2-1; D is unresolved. Germline V CDR1 and CDR2: SGHDN, FVKESK. The CDR3 length is 14 residues. Trimming left V 3 bases short and J 12 bases short, with 18 bases between. CDR3 loop: CASSHLTAVQRQFF. The DNA for the CDR3 is TGTGCCAGCAGCCACCTTACGGCGGTCCAAAGGCAGTTCTTC.

The V and J genes are TRBV27 and TRBJ2-2; D is tentatively TRBD1 or TRBD2 (5 bases each). Germline V gene lookup returns CDR1 MNHEY and CDR2 SMNVEV (reference sequence). The CDR3 totals 14 residues. Trimming removed 1 base from V and 6 bases from J, with 9 bases in between. The CDR3 spells CASSLYLGAGELFF. The CDR3 nucleotides are TGTGCCAGCAGTTTATATTTGGGGGCCGGGGAGCTGTTTTTT.

This sequence joins TRBV9 and TRBJ2-7; D not certain. Germline CDR1 reads SGDLS; CDR2 reads YYNGEE. Trimming removed 4 bases from V and 7 bases from J, with 9 bases in between. The CDR3 totals 11 residues. The CDR3 is CASSPTYEQYF. The CDR3 region has the DNA TGTGCCAGCAGCCCCACATATGAGCAGTACTTC.

V is TRBV18 and J is TRBJ1-5; TRBD1 matches at 11 bases. Germline values: CDR1 KGHSH, CDR2 LQKENI. J gave up 4 bases and V 3 bases, and 5 bases lay outside the gene matches. The CDR3 totals 16 residues. This chain's CDR3 is CASSPPGQGGNQPQHF. The DNA of the CDR3 is TGTGCCAGCTCACCGCCGGGACAGGGGGGAAATCAGCCCCAGCATTTT. The complete variable domain, with remaining parts taken from reference TRBV18 and TRBJ1-5, reads NAGVMQNPRHLVRRRGQEARLRCSPMKGHSHVYWYRQLPEEGLKFMVYLQKENIIDESGMPKERFSAEFPKEGPSILRIQQVVRGDSAAYFCASSPPGQGGNQPQHFGDGTRLSIL.